This T cell receptor (beta chain) was retrieved from a study of T cell changes during pregnancy in multiple sclerosis. The data were produced by immunoSEQ multiplex PCR, yet TCRdb's version contains in-frame clones alone and is incomplete. The sample lists about 53,000 clones, around 90% occurring once. Germline V gene lookup returns CDR1 SGHVS and CDR2 FNYEAQ. This CDR3 is built from 15 residues. Trimming cost V 1 base and J 2 bases, with 11 bases left between them. The chain has TRBV7-6 and TRBJ1-2; the D gene is possibly TRBD1 (5 bases). Sequenced here: CD4+ T cells from peripheral blood mononuclear cells, sampled in the third trimester of pregnancy. The origin of this receptor is a female donor with multiple sclerosis, enrolled in a pregnancy study. This chain's CDR3 is CASSLDPGVNYGYTF. In nucleotides, the CDR3 is TGTGCCAGCAGCTTAGATCCGGGGGTAAACTATGGCTACACCTTC.